This record covers a single T cell receptor beta chain. The antigen is unknown. Random-hexamer reverse transcription was applied to roughly 0.5 to 1 ug RNA. Amplification of the TCR beta CDR3 was carried out by immunoSEQ multiplex PCR, which spanned a total of 54 Vbeta and 13 Jbeta segments. TCRdb re-called the immunoSEQ multiplex PCR reads through MiXCR, storing one row per CDR3 protein. Among approximately 150,000 distinct CDR3 sequences listed, approximately 94% were seen once. CD8+ and CD4+ T cells from blood underwent TCR beta sequencing, which was carried out in a high-throughput format. TEMRA cells were enriched by FACS, and CD4+ and CD8+ T cells were negatively isolated. The CDR3 contains 15 residues. After removal of 4 bases from V and 5 bases from J, the junction contained 6 bases not matched to a gene. Germline V gene lookup returns CDR1 SGHVS and CDR2 FQNEAQ. This specimen comes from a study of CD8 T cells in Susac syndrome.

Notes on the study in general: The TCR sequencing and HLA analysis in the study involved a relatively small number of individuals, as the study acknowledged.

The genes are TRBV7-8 and TRBJ2-1, with TRBD1 matching 9 bases. The clonotype comes from a human donor in good health. What was sequenced was CD4+ T cells from PBMCs. Written as DNA, the CDR3 is TGTGCCAGCAGCTGGGGGACAGGGAACGACAATGAGCAGTTCTTC. Its protein is CASSWGTGNDNEQFF. The complete variable domain, with remaining parts taken from reference TRBV7-8 and TRBJ2-1, reads GAGVSQSPRYKVAKRGQDVALRCDPISGHVSLFWYQQALGQGPEFLTYFQNEAQLDKSGLPSDRFFAERPEGSVSTLKIQRTQQEDSAVYLCASSWGTGNDNEQFFGPGTRLTVL.